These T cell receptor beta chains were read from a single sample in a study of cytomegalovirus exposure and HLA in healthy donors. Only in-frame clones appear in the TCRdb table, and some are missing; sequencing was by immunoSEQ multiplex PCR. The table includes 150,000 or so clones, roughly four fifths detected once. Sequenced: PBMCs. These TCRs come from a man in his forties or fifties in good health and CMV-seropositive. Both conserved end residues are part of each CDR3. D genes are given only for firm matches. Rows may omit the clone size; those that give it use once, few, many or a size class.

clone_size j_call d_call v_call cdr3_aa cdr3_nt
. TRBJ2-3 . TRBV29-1 CSVENSGTDTQYF TGCAGCGTTGAAAACAGTGGGACAGATACGCAGTATTTT
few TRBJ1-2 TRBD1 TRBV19 CASSTPYRDRANYGYTF TGTGCCAGTAGCACTCCATACCGGGACAGGGCTAACTATGGCTACACCTTC
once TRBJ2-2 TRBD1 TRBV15 CATSSPTTGGSGELFF TGTGCCACCAGCAGCCCTACGACAGGGGGCTCCGGGGAGCTGTTTTTT
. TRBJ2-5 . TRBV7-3 CASSKTSTETQYF TGTGCCAGCAGCAAGACTAGTACGGAGACCCAGTACTTC
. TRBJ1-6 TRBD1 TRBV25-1 CASRQTGYDSPLHF TGTGCCAGCAGGCAGACAGGGTACGATTCACCCCTCCACTTT
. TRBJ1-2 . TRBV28 CASSAISQGYGYTF TGTGCCAGCAGTGCCATCTCACAGGGCTATGGCTACACCTTC
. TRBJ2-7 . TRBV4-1 CASSQASLAYEQYF TGCGCCAGCAGCCAAGCGTCGCTAGCCTACGAGCAGTACTTC
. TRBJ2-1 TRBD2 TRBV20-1 CSAWTSGGGIF TGCAGTGCCTGGACTAGCGGGGGAGGGATCTTC
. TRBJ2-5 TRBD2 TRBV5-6 CASSLESGRAAETQYF TGTGCCAGCAGCTTGGAAAGCGGGAGGGCCGCAGAGACCCAGTACTTC
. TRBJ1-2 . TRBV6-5 CASSYVSGGYTF TGTGCCAGCAGTTACGTTTCGGGTGGCTACACCTTC
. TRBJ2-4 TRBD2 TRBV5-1 CASSPTSGSSKNFQYF TGCGCCAGCAGCCCGACTAGCGGGAGCTCCAAAAACTTTCAGTACTTC
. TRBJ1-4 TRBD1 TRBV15 CATSRDEAQGGEKLFF TGTGCCACCAGCAGAGATGAGGCACAGGGGGGGGAAAAACTGTTTTTT
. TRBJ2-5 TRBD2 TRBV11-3 CASSRSGGGETQYF TGTGCCAGCAGCAGAAGCGGGGGAGGAGAGACCCAGTACTTC
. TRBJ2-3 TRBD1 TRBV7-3 CASSRTGGGTDTQYF TGTGCCAGCAGCAGGACAGGGGGCGGGACAGATACGCAGTATTTT
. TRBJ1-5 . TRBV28 CASSPNRVQVVVLQPQHF TGTGCCAGCAGCCCGAACAGGGTTCAGGTAGTAGTGCTTCAGCCCCAGCATTTT